This T cell receptor beta chain is from a study of CD8 T cells in ankylosing spondylitis. Broader study findings: Within ankylosing spondylitis blood, a TCR beta motif made up of eight or nine highly homologous variants appeared to be characteristic.

A word on this clonotype: Antigen specificity is unknown.

TCRdb passed the 5' RACE reads through MiXCR, listing each CDR3 protein once. Of about 840,000 distinct CDR3 sequences in the sample, roughly 12% were seen once. The V and J ends lost 3 bases and 5 bases respectively, with 10 bases between them. The CDR3 has 13 residues. Per the germline V gene, CDR1 is SEHNR and CDR2 is FQNEAQ (reference sequence). The V call is TRBV7-9, the J call TRBJ1-1; a possible D gene is TRBD1 (5 bases). The clonotype was recovered from a male donor with ankylosing spondylitis. The sequencing sample was made of blood, either unsorted or a sorted T cell fraction (not recorded which). This CDR3 is CASSFSGLTEAFF. In DNA form, the CDR3 reads TGTGCCAGCAGCTTTTCGGGGCTGACTGAAGCTTTCTTT.